This TCR beta chain emerged from a study of cytomegalovirus exposure and HLA in healthy donors. Study summary: HLA-typed donors contributed 65 million to 95 million unique TCRs, which were held in an early data release.

For this clone: The antigen is unknown.

The CDR3 sequence is 15 residues long. CDR1 ENHRY and CDR2 SYGVKD come from the germline V gene. V was clipped by 3 bases and J by 4 bases; unmatched bases: 5. PCR primers comprised 60 Vbeta and 13 Jbeta primers. Generated by immunoSEQ multiplex PCR, the TCRdb table keeps only in-frame clones and is missing some. The repertoire holds about 130,000 clones, with roughly 80% as singletons. Findings of the study overall: TCR beta sequences numbering fewer than 20,000 were associated with HLA alleles at 0.05 false discovery rate in a later analysis. The study listed around 150 cytomegalovirus-associated TCR beta chains.

The chain recombines TRBV10-3 with TRBJ1-1; 10 bases match TRBD1. This TCR was sampled from a young man in good health and CMV-seronegative. Input material: PBMCs. For the CDR3, the DNA is TGTGCCATCAGTGACCCAGGACAGGGGGTCACTGAAGCTTTCTTT. It encodes CAISDPGQGVTEAFF.